These 13 T cell receptor beta chains were all obtained from the same sample, sequenced in a study of T cells in Graves' hyperthyroidism and ophthalmopathy. The investigators amplified TCR beta CDR3 regions from RNA transcripts. Researchers ran a first-round RT-PCR on the TCR CDR3 using the HTBI primer set. MiXCR was run by TCRdb on the multiplex PCR reads, yielding one entry per CDR3 protein. The sample has around 600,000 distinct CDR3 sequences, approximately 14% seen once. Source material: blood. These TCRs come from a woman younger than 30 with Graves' ophthalmopathy.

This clonotype has a handful of counts. This sequence joins TRBV14 and TRBJ1-5, with D tentatively TRBD1 (5 bases). V was clipped by 2 bases and J by 4 bases, with 21 bases between them. CDR3 length: 18 amino acids. Germline CDR1 reads SGHDN; CDR2 reads FVKESK. The CDR3 nucleotides are TGTGCCAGCAGCCAATTCCAGGAGCAGGGAAATGGAAATCAGCCCCAGCATTTT. Amino acid sequence: CASSQFQEQGNGNQPQHF.

This clonotype has only a few counts. This sequence joins TRBV9 and TRBJ2-1, with TRBD2 matching 8 bases. CDR3 size: 16 residues. CDR1 SGDLS and CDR2 YYNGEE come from the germline V gene. The junction had 12 bases not matched to a gene; V was cut back by 0 bases and J by 10 bases. This CDR3 is CASSVEAGGAQSEQFF. For the CDR3, the DNA is TGTGCCAGCAGCGTAGAGGCGGGAGGCGCCCAGTCGGAGCAGTTCTTC.

This clonotype showed up many times. This rearrangement joins TRBV28 to TRBJ1-4; D is unclear. This CDR3 has 15 residues. CDR1 MDHEN and CDR2 SYDVKM come from the germline V gene. V lost 6 bases, J lost 4 bases, and 15 bases lay in between. CDR3 residues: CASSPRRVRNEKLFF. As DNA, the CDR3 is TGTGCCAGCAGCCCCAGGAGGGTGCGTAATGAAAAACTGTTTTTT.

This clonotype was seen only a few times. This chain links TRBV29-1 with TRBJ2-4; tentatively, D is TRBD1 (5 bases). Germline V gene data show CDR1 as SQVTM and CDR2 as ANQGSEA. The CDR3 is made up of 13 amino acids. V was clipped by 2 bases and J by 1 base, with 6 bases between them. The CDR3 DNA reads as TGCAGCGTTGAAAACAGGGCCAAAAACATTCAGTACTTC. Residues: CSVENRAKNIQYF. The full variable domain, rest sourced from reference TRBV29-1 and TRBJ2-4, is SAVISQKPSRDICQRGTSLTIQCQVDSQVTMMFWYRQQPGQSLTLIATANQGSEATYESGFVIDKFPISRPNLTFSTLTVSNMSPEDSSIYLCSVENRAKNIQYFGAGTRLSVL.

This clonotype occurred a few times. The chain uses TRBV30 and TRBJ1-3; 7 bases are a match to TRBD1. Unmatched junction bases numbered 7, after V lost 0 bases and J lost 2 bases. This CDR3 comprises 16 residues. The germline CDR1 and CDR2 sequences are GTSNPN and SVGIG (reference sequence). The CDR3 nucleotides read TGTGCCTGGAGTGTACCAGGGGGTTTGGCTGGAAACACCATATATTTT. This gives the protein CAWSVPGGLAGNTIYF. Looking up the rest from reference TRBV30 and TRBJ1-3 gives the full variable domain: SQTIHQWPATLVQPVGSPLSLECTVEGTSNPNLYWYRQAAGRGLQLLFYSVGIGQISSEVPQNLSASRPQDRQFILSSKKLLLSDSGFYLCAWSVPGGLAGNTIYFGEGSWLTVV.

The chain recombines TRBV19 with TRBJ2-1, with D tentatively TRBD1 or TRBD2 (5 bases each). The CDR3 length is 16 residues. CDR1 is LNHDA, CDR2 SQIVND, per germline (reference sequence). Trimming pared 2 bases from V and 5 bases from J, leaving 16 bases between. Written as DNA, the CDR3 is TGTGCCAGTAGTATAATTATCACTAGGGGAGACAATGAGCAGTTCTTC. Its translation: CASSIIITRGDNEQFF. The whole variable domain, filled in from reference TRBV19 and TRBJ2-1, reads DGGITQSPKYLFRKEGQNVTLSCEQNLNHDAMYWYRQDPGQGLRLIYYSQIVNDFQKGDIAEGYSVSREKKESFPLTVTSAQKNPTAFYLCASSIIITRGDNEQFFGPGTRLTVL.

This chain connects TRBV19 to TRBJ2-1; 7 positions match TRBD2. Germline values: CDR1 LNHDA, CDR2 SQIVND (reference sequence). The trim removed 4 bases at V and 6 bases at J, leaving 9 bases unmatched. The CDR3 is 15 residues long. CDR3 in amino acids: CASSSRGGTGNEQFF. In DNA, the CDR3 is TGTGCCAGTAGTAGCCGGGGAGGGACGGGCAATGAGCAGTTCTTC.

Notes on this clonotype: Germline and junction disagree at one end, which may indicate a read error. V is TRBV11-2 and J is TRBJ2-2; TRBD1 is a possible D gene (6 bases). This CDR3 has 14 amino acids. In germline, CDR1 is SGHAT, CDR2 FQNNGV. CDR3 protein: CAGSLGAGAGELFF. CDR3 coding DNA: TGTGCCGGCAGCTTAGGGGCAGGGGCCGGGGAGCTGTTTTTT.

The chain links TRBV10-3 to TRBJ2-7; possibly TRBD1 or TRBD2 for D (5 bases each). From germline, CDR1 is ENHRY and CDR2 SYGVKD. The ends were cut back, 8 bases at V and 0 bases at J, with 8 bases in the middle. The CDR3 consists of 12 residues. CDR3 DNA: TGTGCCATCGGGACCGACTCCTACGAGCAGTACTTC. It specifies CAIGTDSYEQYF.

This clonotype showed up many times. The chain links TRBV19 to TRBJ2-3; 11 nucleotides agree with TRBD2. J gave up 0 bases and V 5 bases, and 13 bases lay outside the gene matches. CDR3 length: 19 residues. Germline V gene lookup returns CDR1 LNHDA and CDR2 SQIVND (reference sequence). The CDR3 DNA is TGTGCCAGTAGTCCGACTCATGCTAGCGGGAGGATAAGCACAGATACGCAGTATTTT. It specifies CASSPTHASGRISTDTQYF.

J is TRBJ2-3 and V is TRBV18, with D possibly matching TRBD2 (5 bases). Germline V gene lookup returns CDR1 KGHSH and CDR2 LQKENI. The germline V and J ends were trimmed by 5 bases and 5 bases, with 26 bases remaining between them. There are 18 residues in the CDR3. Here the CDR3 DNA reads TGTGCCAGCTCAAAGAGGGTGGCCAAGCCTGAGTTAGGAGATACGCAGTATTTT. Amino acid sequence: CASSKRVAKPELGDTQYF.

With respect to this clonotype: A much bigger clone sits one base away, suggesting this may be a read error. The V and J genes are TRBV27 and TRBJ1-1; D is uncertain. Germline lookup yields CDR1 MNHEY and CDR2 SMNVEV (reference sequence). V lost 2 bases, J lost 7 bases, and 11 bases lay in between. The length of the CDR3 is 13 residues. CDR3 DNA: TGTGCCAGCAGTTTAGCGGGCCCCATTGAAGCTTTCTTT. Amino acids: CASSLAGPIEAFF.

This clonotype was recorded at least ten times. V usage is TRBV5-1 and J usage is TRBJ2-1, with D perhaps matching TRBD1 (6 bases). The CDR3 is 13 residues long. V shed 4 bases and J shed 6 bases, with 11 bases lying between them. Germline loops: CDR1 SGHRS, CDR2 YFSETQ. The CDR3 here is CASSRDKLNEQFF. CDR3 nucleotide sequence: TGCGCCAGCAGCCGGGACAAGCTCAATGAGCAGTTCTTC.